The sequence of this T cell receptor (beta chain) was determined in a study of blood T cell repertoires in COVID-19. Study context: Samples representing acute and convalescent COVID-19 were sourced from the United States, Italy and Spain.

Recruits, aged roughly 18 to 95 years, lived in approximately 26 US areas. Cohorts were based on clinical histories the participants reported. Recovered status in Cohort 3 required two negative PCRs, clearance, or symptom resolution. Germline V gene sequence: CDR1 SGHRS, CDR2 YFSETQ. The V end lost 1 base, the J end lost 1 base, and 8 bases lay between the germline ends. There are 14 residues in the CDR3. Assay: immunoSEQ multiplex PCR; the TCRdb copy retains only in-frame clones and omits some. The sample lists around 250,000 clones, 85% to 90% occurring once. The receptor was isolated from a young man who had recovered from COVID-19. Sequencing used PBMCs or T cells enriched from blood (not recorded which). The chain employs TRBV5-1 and TRBJ1-1; D is undetermined. The CDR3 region has the DNA TGCGCCAGCAGCTTGATATCAGGGAACACTGAAGCTTTCTTT. Translation: CASSLISGNTEAFF.